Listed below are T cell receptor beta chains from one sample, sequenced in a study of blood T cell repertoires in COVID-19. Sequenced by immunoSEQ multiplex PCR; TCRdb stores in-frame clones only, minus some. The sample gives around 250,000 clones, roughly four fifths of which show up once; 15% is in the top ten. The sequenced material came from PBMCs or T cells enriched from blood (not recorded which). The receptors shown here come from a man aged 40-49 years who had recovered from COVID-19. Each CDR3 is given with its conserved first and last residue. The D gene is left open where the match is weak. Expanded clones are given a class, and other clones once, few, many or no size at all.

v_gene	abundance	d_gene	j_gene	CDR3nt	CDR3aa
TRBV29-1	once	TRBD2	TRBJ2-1	TGCACCGCTTTAGCGGGAGGAAATAATAATGAGCAGTTCTTC	CTALAGGNNNEQFF
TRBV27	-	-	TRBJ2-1	TGTGCCAGCAGTTTGGTGGGCCGGGAGCAGTTCTTC	CASSLVGREQFF
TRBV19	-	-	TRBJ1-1	TGTGCCAGTAGCCGAAACACAGGGTTCACTGAAGCTTTCTTT	CASSRNTGFTEAFF
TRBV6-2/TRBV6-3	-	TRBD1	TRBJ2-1	TGTGCCAGCAGTTACAACAGGGGGCCGAGGGGTGAGCAGTTCTTC	CASSYNRGPRGEQFF
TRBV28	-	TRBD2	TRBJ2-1	TGTGCCAGCACCCTACCCCGTGTTGGGACTAGCGTTTACAATGAGCAGTTCTTC	CASTLPRVGTSVYNEQFF
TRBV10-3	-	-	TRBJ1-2	TGTGCCATTCACAGGGCTGGAGGCTACACCTTC	CAIHRAGGYTF
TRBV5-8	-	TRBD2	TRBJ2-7	TGTGCCAGCAGCCCGAGGACTAGCGGGGGTGTCTACGAGCAGTACTTC	CASSPRTSGGVYEQYF
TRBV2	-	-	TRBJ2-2	TGTGCCAGCAGGATCGGGATGGACACCGGGGAGCTGTTTTTT	CASRIGMDTGELFF
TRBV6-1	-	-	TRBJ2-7	TGTGCCAGCAGTGAACAGGTCTCCTACGAGCAGTACTTC	CASSEQVSYEQYF
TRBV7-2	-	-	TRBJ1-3	TGTGCCAGCAGCCCAACAGGGTACACCATATATTTT	CASSPTGYTIYF
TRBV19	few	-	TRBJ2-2	TGTGCCAGTACTCTGGAGGGGAACACCGGGGAGCTGTTTTTT	CASTLEGNTGELFF
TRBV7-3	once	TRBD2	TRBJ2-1	TGTGCCAGCAGCTTAATGGGCGGGAGTGTCACTGAGCAGTTCTTC	CASSLMGGSVTEQFF
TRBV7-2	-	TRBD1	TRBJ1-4	TGTGCCAGCAGCTTAGGAGGGGGCGAAAAACTGTTTTTT	CASSLGGGEKLFF
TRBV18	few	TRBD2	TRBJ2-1	TGTGCCAGCTCGCTGCAAGCGGGAGGGAAGAATGAGCAGTTCTTC	CASSLQAGGKNEQFF
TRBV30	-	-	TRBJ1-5	TGTGCCTGGAGTGTAGTGGCAGGAGGTCAGCCCCAGCATTTT	CAWSVVAGGQPQHF
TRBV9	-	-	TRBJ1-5	TGTGCCAGCAGCATACAGGGTGATCAGCCCCAGCATTTT	CASSIQGDQPQHF
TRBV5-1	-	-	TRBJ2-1	TGCGCCAGCAGCTTGCGACTAGGCTCCGGTGGTGAGCAGTTCTTC	CASSLRLGSGGEQFF
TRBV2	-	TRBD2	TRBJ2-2	TGTGCCAGCAAGCGGGAGGCGGCCGGGGAGCTGTTTTTT	CASKREAAGELFF
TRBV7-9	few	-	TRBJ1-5	TGTGCCAGCAGCTTGGGGGACGGGAGAGGTTTCGGCAATCAGCCCCAGCATTTT	CASSLGDGRGFGNQPQHF
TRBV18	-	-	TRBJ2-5	TGTGCCAGCTCCACGGAGGTTGGTCGGAAGACCCAGTACTTC	CASSTEVGRKTQYF
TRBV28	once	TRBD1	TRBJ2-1	TGTGCCAGCAGTTTTACAGGGGCCTACAATGAGCAGTTCTTC	CASSFTGAYNEQFF
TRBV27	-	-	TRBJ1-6	TGTGCCAGCAGTTTATCGTTGGCGGGATCCTATAATTCACCCCTCCACTTT	CASSLSLAGSYNSPLHF
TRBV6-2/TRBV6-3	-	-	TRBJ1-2	TGTGCCAGCAGTCCCGGGACAACCAACTATGGCTACACCTTC	CASSPGTTNYGYTF
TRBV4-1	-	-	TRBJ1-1	TGCGCCAGCAGCCAAGTTGGCCGGGAACCGAACACTGAAGCTTTCTTT	CASSQVGREPNTEAFF
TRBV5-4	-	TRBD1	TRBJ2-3	TGTGCCAGCAGCGACAGGGGGTTGGACACAGATACGCAGTATTTT	CASSDRGLDTDTQYF
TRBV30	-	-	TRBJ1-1	TGTGCCTGGATCCAGGAAGAAGCTTTCTTT	CAWIQEEAFF
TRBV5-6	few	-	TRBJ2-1	TGTGCCAGCAGCCCTCTGGGAGGTAGCAATGAGCAGTTCTTC	CASSPLGGSNEQFF